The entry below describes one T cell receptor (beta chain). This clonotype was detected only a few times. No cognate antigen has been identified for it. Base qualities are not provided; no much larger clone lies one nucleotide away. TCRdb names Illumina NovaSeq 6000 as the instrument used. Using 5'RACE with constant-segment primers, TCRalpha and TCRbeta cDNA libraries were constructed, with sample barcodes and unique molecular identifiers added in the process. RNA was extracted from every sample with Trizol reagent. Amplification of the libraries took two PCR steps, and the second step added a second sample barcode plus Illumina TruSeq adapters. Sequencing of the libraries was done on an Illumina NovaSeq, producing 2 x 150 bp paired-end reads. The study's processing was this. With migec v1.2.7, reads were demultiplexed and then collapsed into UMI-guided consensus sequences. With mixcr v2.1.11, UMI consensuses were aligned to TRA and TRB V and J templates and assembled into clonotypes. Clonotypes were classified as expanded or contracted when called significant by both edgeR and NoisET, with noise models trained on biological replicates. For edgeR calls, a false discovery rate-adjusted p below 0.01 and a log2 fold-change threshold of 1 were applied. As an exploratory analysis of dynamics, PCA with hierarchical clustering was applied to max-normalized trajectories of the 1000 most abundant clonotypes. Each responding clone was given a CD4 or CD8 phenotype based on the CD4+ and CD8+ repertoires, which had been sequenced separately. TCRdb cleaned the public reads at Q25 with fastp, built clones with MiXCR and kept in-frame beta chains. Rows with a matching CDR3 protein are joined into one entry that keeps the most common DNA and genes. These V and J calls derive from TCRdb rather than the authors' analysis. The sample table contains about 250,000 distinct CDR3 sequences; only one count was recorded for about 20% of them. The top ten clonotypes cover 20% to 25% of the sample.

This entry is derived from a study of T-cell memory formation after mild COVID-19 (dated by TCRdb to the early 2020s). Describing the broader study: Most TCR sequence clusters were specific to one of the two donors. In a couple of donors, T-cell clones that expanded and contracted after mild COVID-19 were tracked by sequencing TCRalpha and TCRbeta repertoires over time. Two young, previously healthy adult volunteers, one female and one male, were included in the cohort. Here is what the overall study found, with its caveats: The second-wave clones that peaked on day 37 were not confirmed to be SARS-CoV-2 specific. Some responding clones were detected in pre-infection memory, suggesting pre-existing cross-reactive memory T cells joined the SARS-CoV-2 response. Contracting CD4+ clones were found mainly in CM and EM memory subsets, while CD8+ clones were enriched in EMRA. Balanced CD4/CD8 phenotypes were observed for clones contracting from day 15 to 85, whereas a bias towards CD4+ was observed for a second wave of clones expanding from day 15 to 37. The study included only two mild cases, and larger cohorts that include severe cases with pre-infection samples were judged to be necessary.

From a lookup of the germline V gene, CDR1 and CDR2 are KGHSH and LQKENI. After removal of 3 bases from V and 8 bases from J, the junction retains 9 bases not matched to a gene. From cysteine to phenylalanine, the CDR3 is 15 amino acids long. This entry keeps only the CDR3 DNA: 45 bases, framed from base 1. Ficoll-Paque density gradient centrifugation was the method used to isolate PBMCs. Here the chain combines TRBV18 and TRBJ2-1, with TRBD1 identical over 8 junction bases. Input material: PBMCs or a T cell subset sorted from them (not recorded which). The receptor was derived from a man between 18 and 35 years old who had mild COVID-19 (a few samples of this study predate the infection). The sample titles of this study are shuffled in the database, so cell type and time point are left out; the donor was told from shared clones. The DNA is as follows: TGTGCCAGCTCACCCGGCCAGGGGGCAATTTATGAGCAGTTCTTC. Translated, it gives CASSPGQGAIYEQFF.